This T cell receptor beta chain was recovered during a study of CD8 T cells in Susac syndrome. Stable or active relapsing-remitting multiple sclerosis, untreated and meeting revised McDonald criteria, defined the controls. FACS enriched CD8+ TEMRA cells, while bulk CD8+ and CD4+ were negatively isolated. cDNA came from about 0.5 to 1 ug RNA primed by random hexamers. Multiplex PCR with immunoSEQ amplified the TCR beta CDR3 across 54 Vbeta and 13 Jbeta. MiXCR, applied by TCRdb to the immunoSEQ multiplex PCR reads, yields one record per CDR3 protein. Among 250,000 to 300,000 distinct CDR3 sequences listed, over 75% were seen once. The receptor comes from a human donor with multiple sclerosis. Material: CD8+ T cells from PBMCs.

The CDR3 coding sequence is TGTGCCTGGGCAAAGGCAGGGGGCAGTGCAGATACGCAGTATTTT. Protein: CAWAKAGGSADTQYF. This chain connects TRBV30 to TRBJ2-3; 8 bases map to TRBD1. V lost 5 bases and J lost 4; bases outside the gene matches: 11. The CDR3 runs 15 residues. CDR1 and CDR2 (germline): GTSNPN, SVGIG (reference sequence).